Shown below are 8 T cell receptor beta chains from a single sample sequenced in a study of long-term antiretroviral therapy in people with HIV. At the survey level, the v3.0 immunoSEQ assay was run. TCRdb keeps only in-frame clones here, not all; method: immunoSEQ multiplex PCR. The repertoire consists of over 15,000 clones, with roughly 78% occurring once and the leading ten covering about 10%. Sequenced here: unsorted PBMCs, sampled 0.2 years after starting antiretroviral therapy. Receptor source: a woman between 40 and 50 years old with HIV.

V is TRBV7-8 and J is TRBJ1-2, with 8 bases matching TRBD1. The CDR3 covers 16 residues. CDR1 and CDR2 from the germline V gene are SGHVS and FQNEAQ. J gave up 6 bases and V 2 bases, and 11 bases lay outside the gene matches. The CDR3 nucleotides are TGTGCCAGCAGCTTACTCCAGGGGGCGCGCTCAAATGGCTACACCTTC. This codes for CASSLLQGARSNGYTF.

The rearrangement uses TRBV4-1 and TRBJ2-3; 11 bases align to TRBD2. CDR1 is MGHRA, CDR2 YSYEKL, per germline. There are 16 residues in the CDR3. The V and J ends lost 3 bases and 2 bases, in that order; junction bases with no gene match: 4. DNA of the CDR3: TGCGCCAGCAGCCAGGATAGCGGGAGGGCCACAGATACGCAGTATTTT. This gives the protein CASSQDSGRATDTQYF.

The chain links TRBV2 to TRBJ1-2; D not resolved. The CDR3 contains 13 residues. V was shortened by 6 bases and J by 9 bases, with 17 bases between the two germline ends. Germline V gene sequence: CDR1 SNHLY, CDR2 FYNNEI. For the CDR3, the DNA is TGTGCCAGCAGGGAACTAGACGTAAACCGCTACACCTTC. As protein: CASRELDVNRYTF.

This clone was seen a few times. The V and J genes are TRBV7-9 and TRBJ2-7, with 8 positions matching TRBD1. The CDR3 contains 16 residues. The V gene end was trimmed by 1 base and the J gene end by 3 bases; junction bases not matched to a gene: 8. The germline gives CDR1 SEHNR, CDR2 FQNEAQ (reference sequence). The CDR3 DNA reads as TGTGCCAGCAGCTTAGACTTGAGACAGGGGAACTACGAGCAGTACTTC. It yields the protein CASSLDLRQGNYEQYF.

The V call is TRBV5-1, the J call TRBJ1-2, with D possibly matching TRBD1 (6 bases). The germline V gene encodes CDR1 SGHRS and CDR2 YFSETQ. Deletions cut 4 bases from V and 3 bases from J, with 13 bases between. This CDR3 has 14 residues. The CDR3 coding sequence is TGCGCCAGCAGCACCGACAGGCGGGACTATGGCTACACCTTC. This gives the protein CASSTDRRDYGYTF.

V and J are TRBV14 and TRBJ2-1, with 7 bases fitting TRBD1. This CDR3 comprises 15 residues. The V gene's germline CDR1 is SGHDN and CDR2 FVKESK. Trimming took 3 bases from V and 3 from J; bases not matched to a gene: 5. The CDR3 is CASSHGWDSYNEQFF. The CDR3 nucleotides read TGTGCCAGCAGCCACGGGTGGGACAGCTACAATGAGCAGTTCTTC. Variable domain in full (rest from reference TRBV14 and TRBJ2-1): EAGVTQFPSHSVIEKGQTVTLRCDPISGHDNLYWYRRVMGKEIKFLLHFVKESKQDESGMPNNRFLAERTGGTYSTLKVQPAELEDSGVYFCASSHGWDSYNEQFFGPGTRLTVL.

The chain recombines TRBV5-1 with TRBJ1-1; D is undetermined. This CDR3 is 13 amino acids long. CDR1 SGHRS and CDR2 YFSETQ come from the germline V gene. Trimming removed 4 bases from V and 0 bases from J, with 7 bases in between. The CDR3 here is CASSTDLNTEAFF. As DNA, the CDR3 is TGCGCCAGCAGCACGGATTTGAACACTGAAGCTTTCTTT.

The chain is built from TRBV7-9 and TRBJ2-6, with D hard to call. The CDR3 spans 14 residues. Trimming removed 4 bases from V and 4 bases from J, with 8 bases in between. CDR1 is SEHNR, CDR2 FQNEAQ, per germline (reference sequence). The CDR3 DNA reads TGTGCCAGCAGCTACGGGCTGGGGGCCAACGTCCTGACTTTC. Protein: CASSYGLGANVLTF. The complete variable domain, with remaining parts taken from reference TRBV7-9 and TRBJ2-6, reads DTGVSQNPRHKITKRGQNVTFRCDPISEHNRLYWYRQTLGQGPEFLTYFQNEAQLEKSRLLSDRFSAERPKGSFSTLEIQRTEQGDSAMYLCASSYGLGANVLTFGAGSRLTVL.